What follows are 27 T cell receptor beta chains derived from one specimen sequenced in a study of blood T cells in healthy people across ages (dated by TCRdb to the mid-2010s). Libraries were made using 5' RACE. The sequencer was an Illumina HiSeq 2500. A second PCR of roughly 7 to 12 cycles was run with a J-beta primer mix and a sample-barcoded 5' primer. The public reads were run again by TCRdb, first through fastp at Q25 and then through MiXCR, and only productive beta chains were kept. For every CDR3 protein sequence, its rows merge into one entry that carries the most common genes and DNA. The sample table holds fewer than 800,000 distinct CDR3 sequences, of which around 21% were seen once. The leading ten clones occupy 3.5% to 4% of the sample. The specimen was blood. These receptors all stem from a man aged 70-80 years in good health.

This clonotype was counted only a few times. The gene calls are TRBV24-1 and TRBJ2-7; 8 bases match TRBD2. Germline V gene sequence: CDR1 KGHDR, CDR2 SFDVKD. The CDR3 length is 16 residues. V trimming: 6 bases; J trimming: 0 bases; junction bases outside the gene matches: 9. The CDR3 protein is CATSTSGSSVSYEQYF. In nucleotides, the CDR3 is TGTGCCACCAGTACCAGCGGGAGTTCCGTCTCCTACGAGCAGTACTTC.

J is TRBJ2-1 and V is TRBV7-8; 11 nucleotides match TRBD2. V gave up 5 bases and J gave up 9 bases; unmatched junction bases: 6. The CDR3 has 14 residues. Germline lookup yields CDR1 SGHVS and CDR2 FQNEAQ. CDR3 region: CASSPTSGKSEQFF. CDR3 DNA: TGTGCCAGCAGCCCGACTAGCGGGAAGTCTGAGCAGTTCTTC.

This clonotype was detected only a few times. The rearrangement joins TRBV7-9 to TRBJ1-4; D remains unclear. The germline V gene encodes CDR1 SEHNR and CDR2 FQNEAQ (reference sequence). This CDR3 has 14 amino acids. Trimming stripped 1 base from V and 8 bases from J, with 11 bases between. The CDR3 sequence is CASSLGLPREKLFF. The CDR3 DNA sequence: TGTGCCAGCAGCTTAGGGCTACCGCGCGAAAAACTGTTTTTT.

The chain employs TRBV5-1 and TRBJ1-3; 7 positions match TRBD1. J lost 0 bases, V lost 8 bases, and 14 bases had no gene match. The CDR3 covers 17 residues. From germline, CDR1 is SGHRS and CDR2 YFSETQ. Here the CDR3 reads CASTPGTALVSGNTIYF. In DNA form, the CDR3 reads TGCGCCAGTACCCCCGGGACAGCTCTAGTCTCTGGAAACACCATATATTTT.

The CDR3, as DNA: TGTGCCAGCACCATTTGGGGTCAAGAGGATACGCAGTATTTT. This gives the protein CASTIWGQEDTQYF. The genes are TRBV11-2 and TRBJ2-3; no reliable D call. V was shortened by 7 bases and J by 6 bases, with 17 bases between the two germline ends. This CDR3 is 14 amino acids long. Per the germline V gene, CDR1 is SGHAT and CDR2 is FQNNGV.

The chain has TRBV5-1 and TRBJ2-7; D is unresolved. Trimming took off 3 bases at V and 2 bases at J, with 6 bases between the two ends. CDR1 and CDR2 (germline): SGHRS, YFSETQ. The CDR3 runs 12 residues. The CDR3 DNA is TGCGCCAGCAGCTCGGAGCCCTACGAGCAGTACTTC. Amino acids: CASSSEPYEQYF.

CDR3 loop: CASSLEWTHPYNEQFF. CDR3 bases: TGTGCCAGCAGCTTAGAATGGACGCACCCCTACAATGAGCAGTTCTTC. The gene calls are TRBV7-2 and TRBJ2-1, with no clear D. V was pared by 1 base and J by 2 bases, with 12 bases between. Germline assignment: CDR1 SGHTA and CDR2 FQGNSA. The CDR3 totals 16 residues.

This clonotype was counted between two and nine times. V gene TRBV10-3 combines with J gene TRBJ2-1; D remains unclear. This CDR3 is built from 13 residues. Germline CDR1 and CDR2: ENHRY and SYGVKD. Trimming shortened V by 6 bases and J by 5 bases, and 11 bases separated the two germline ends. CDR3 sequence reads: CAISEPRNNEQFF. As DNA, the CDR3 is TGTGCCATCAGCGAACCTAGAAACAATGAGCAGTTCTTC.

The rearrangement joins TRBV7-3 to TRBJ2-7; a weak D match, TRBD2 (5 bases). The V gene lost 5 bases and the J gene lost 7 bases, with 18 bases spanning the gap. The CDR3 runs to 14 residues. Germline V gene sequence: CDR1 SGHTA, CDR2 FQGTGA. The CDR3 spells CASSESGYMGEQYF. The DNA for the CDR3 is TGTGCCAGCAGCGAAAGCGGCTATATGGGAGAGCAGTACTTC.

For this clonotype: A clone one base away is much larger, so this may be a read error. The chain recombines TRBV5-1 with TRBJ2-5, with 10 nucleotides matching TRBD1. The germline V gene encodes CDR1 SGHRS and CDR2 YFSETQ. Trimming cost V 5 bases and J 0 bases; bases outside gene matches: 4. This CDR3 has 15 amino acids. The CDR3 sequence is CASRSGTGDQETQYF. The CDR3 bases are TGCGCCAGCAGGTCCGGGACAGGGGACCAAGAGACCCAGTACTTC.

In its sample, this clonotype was seen a few times. The chain uses TRBV27 and TRBJ2-3, with 9 bases aligning to TRBD1. After removal of 3 bases from V and 5 bases from J, the junction contained 6 bases not matched to a gene. The length of the CDR3 is 15 residues. Germline V lookup: CDR1 MNHEY, CDR2 SMNVEV (reference sequence). CDR3: CASSFVGQGEDTQYF. The CDR3 DNA is TGTGCCAGCAGTTTTGTGGGACAGGGTGAAGATACGCAGTATTTT.

V gene TRBV19 combines with J gene TRBJ1-1; D possibly corresponds to TRBD1 (6 bases). The CDR3 has 13 amino acids. CDR1 and CDR2 (germline): LNHDA, SQIVND (reference sequence). Trimming removed 6 bases at V and 3 bases at J, with 11 bases between. CDR3 nucleotide sequence: TGTGCCAGTAGCTACAGGGTTGACACTGAAGCTTTCTTT. Its translation: CASSYRVDTEAFF. Drawing the rest from reference TRBV19 and TRBJ1-1, the complete variable domain is DGGITQSPKYLFRKEGQNVTLSCEQNLNHDAMYWYRQDPGQGLRLIYYSQIVNDFQKGDIAEGYSVSREKKESFPLTVTSAQKNPTAFYLCASSYRVDTEAFFGQGTRLTVV.

The chain joins TRBV20-1 to TRBJ2-4; 7 nucleotides agree with TRBD2. The germline gives CDR1 DFQATT, CDR2 SNEGSKA (reference sequence). J was trimmed by 3 bases and V by 5 bases; bases with no gene match: 10. The CDR3 is 15 amino acids. CDR3 in DNA: TGCAGTGCTTTCGCCGGGACTACCGACAAAAACATTCAGTACTTC. It yields the protein CSAFAGTTDKNIQYF.

This clonotype has just a few counts. The CDR3 here is CASIRGLAGDLETQYF. CDR3 nucleotides: TGTGCCAGCATCCGGGGACTAGCGGGAGATCTGGAGACCCAGTACTTC. The V gene is TRBV6-2 or TRBV6-3, the J gene TRBJ2-5; TRBD2 matches at 14 bases. CDR1 and CDR2 (germline): MNHEY, SVGEGT. The CDR3 has 16 residues. The V gene end was trimmed by 7 bases and the J gene end by 5 bases; junction bases not matched to a gene: 9.

The rearrangement uses TRBV3-1 and TRBJ2-3, with 7 bases lining up with TRBD2. CDR1 is LGHDT, CDR2 YNNKEL, per germline (reference sequence). V shed 7 bases and J 5 bases; nucleotides not matched to a gene: 12. The CDR3 extends over 15 amino acids. CDR3 bases: TGTGCCAGCACCTCCGGCGGGAGCAGGAAAGATACGCAGTATTTT. Translation: CASTSGGSRKDTQYF.

About this clonotype itself: It is likely a read error, because the conserved phenylalanine at the end of the CDR3 is missing. The genes are TRBV5-1 and TRBJ1-6; 7 nucleotides match TRBD1. This CDR3 has 15 residues. V lost 1 base and J lost 7; bases outside the gene matches: 5. The germline CDR1 and CDR2 sequences are SGHRS and YFSETQ. The chain's CDR3 is CASSLHGTANSPLHL. CDR3 coding DNA: TGCGCCAGCAGCTTGCATGGGACAGCGAATTCACCCCTCCACCTT.

This chain joins TRBV2 and TRBJ2-3; D gene unclear. Trimming cost V 2 bases and J 3 bases, with 9 bases left between them. Germline-derived CDR1 and CDR2 are SNHLY and FYNNEI. This CDR3 spans 14 amino acids. CDR3 nucleotide sequence: TGTGCCAGCAGTGAACTCTTTGCGACAGATACGCAGTATTTT. Protein sequence: CASSELFATDTQYF.

J is TRBJ2-4 and V is TRBV2; D remains unclear. CDR1 and CDR2 (germline): SNHLY, FYNNEI. The CDR3 runs to 16 residues. V was clipped by 0 bases and J by 0 bases, with 9 bases between them. For the CDR3, the DNA is TGTGCCAGCAGTGAAGCGCCCAGCCTAGCCAAAAACATTCAGTACTTC. Amino acids: CASSEAPSLAKNIQYF.

The rearrangement joins TRBV21-1 to TRBJ2-7. TRBV21-1 is listed as a pseudogene. The CDR3 is made up of 13 amino acids. The CDR3 here is CATKDRGSYEQYF. CDR3 DNA: TGTGCCACCAAAGACAGGGGCTCCTACGAGCAGTACTTC.

This clonotype was observed a few times. The chain uses TRBV6-1 and TRBJ2-6; 8 bases fit TRBD1. Per the germline V gene, CDR1 is MNHNS and CDR2 is SASEGT. The CDR3 runs to 17 residues. In DNA, the CDR3 is TGTGCTTCTCAGGCGGGACAGGTTAACTCTGGGGCCAACGTCCTGACTTTC. Its translation is CASQAGQVNSGANVLTF.

This clonotype occurred many times. The junction does not match germline at one end; this may be a read error. J is TRBJ2-5 and V is TRBV5-1; D is undetermined. CDR3 length: 13 residues. The V gene's germline CDR1 is SGHRS and CDR2 YFSETQ. The CDR3, as DNA: TGTGCCAGCAGTTTGAGGCAGAGAGAGACCCAGTACTTC. Protein product: CASSLRQRETQYF. The variable domain in full, completed from reference TRBV5-1 and TRBJ2-5, reads KAGVTQTPRYLIKTRGQQVTLSCSPISGHRSVSWYQQTPGQGLQFLFEYFSETQRNKGNFPGRFSGRQFSNSRSEMNVSTLELGDSALYLCASSLRQRETQYFGPGTRLLVL.

The genes are TRBV5-1 and TRBJ1-1, with D perhaps TRBD1 (5 bases). CDR1 is SGHRS and CDR2 is YFSETQ in the germline V gene. CDR3 length equals 14 residues. Deletions cut 7 bases from V and 1 base from J, with 14 bases between. CDR3 loop: CASAETVTNTEAFF. The CDR3 nucleotides are TGCGCCAGCGCTGAGACAGTGACGAACACTGAAGCTTTCTTT.

The CDR3 loop is CASNRGLNQPQHF. The CDR3 DNA reads as TGTGCCAGCAACAGGGGGCTCAATCAGCCCCAGCATTTT. This chain joins TRBV6-1 and TRBJ1-5, with TRBD1 identical over 9 bases. The germline CDR1 and CDR2 sequences are MNHNS and SASEGT. The CDR3 runs 13 residues. The junction had 1 base not matched to a gene; V was cut back by 7 bases and J by 3 bases.

With respect to this clonotype: Germline and junction disagree at one end, which may indicate a read error. The CDR3 nucleotides read TGTGCCGGCAGACCTCCTAGCGGGGGCTACAATGAGCAGTTCTTC. Translated: CAGRPPSGGYNEQFF. V and J are TRBV6-2 or TRBV6-3 and TRBJ2-1, with 10 bases identical to TRBD2. Germline values: CDR1 MNHEY, CDR2 SVGEGT. The CDR3 length is 15 residues.

Details on this clonotype: One end of the junction does not line up with germline, which may come from a read error. CDR3 nucleotides: TGTGCCAGCGGCTTTGACAGAAACCCCTACGAGCAGTACTTC. Translation: CASGFDRNPYEQYF. The chain uses TRBV11-2 and TRBJ2-5; maybe TRBD1 (5 bases). The DNA end lines up better with TRBJ2-7; the J call may be wrong. Looked up from germline, CDR1 is SGHAT and CDR2 is FQNNGV. This CDR3 contains 14 residues.

The V and J genes are TRBV20-1 and TRBJ2-7, with TRBD2 identical over 9 bases. The trim removed 6 bases at V and 6 bases at J, leaving 15 bases unmatched. The CDR3 loop spans 15 amino acids. Germline V gene data show CDR1 as DFQATT and CDR2 as SNEGSKA (reference sequence). The CDR3 is CSAHPPGLASGEQYF. The CDR3 DNA reads as TGCAGTGCCCATCCACCGGGACTAGCATCTGGCGAGCAGTACTTC.

A word on this clonotype: No conserved phenylalanine or tryptophan is present at the end of the CDR3, so a read error is the likely explanation. The chain links TRBV27 to TRBJ2-7, with TRBD2 matching over 7 bases. V lost 3 bases and J lost 4; bases outside the gene matches: 9. CDR1 is MNHEY, CDR2 SMNVEV, per germline (reference sequence). The CDR3 sequence is 15 residues long. This chain's CDR3 is CASSFEGGPSYEQYL. The CDR3 coding sequence is TGTGCCAGCAGTTTTGAGGGAGGGCCGTCGTACGAGCAGTACCTC.